The rows below give T cell receptor beta chains drawn from one sample of a study of blood T cell repertoires in COVID-19. Sequencing was performed with immunoSEQ multiplex PCR; in TCRdb, only in-frame clones are kept and a portion is missing. This table has approximately 210,000 clones, 84% appearing once. Sequenced: peripheral blood. The receptors derive from a human donor in a cohort sampled during active COVID-19. CDR3s include the opening cysteine and the closing phenylalanine or tryptophan. The D gene is left open where the match is weak. For some rows the clone size is stated as once, few or many, or as a class when expanded; others skip it.

V	J	size	D	CDR3	DNA
TRBV15	TRBJ2-3	-	TRBD2	CATSRDPPGGSTDTQYF	TGTGCCACCAGCAGAGATCCCCCGGGGGGATCCACAGATACGCAGTATTTT
TRBV18	TRBJ2-1	-	-	CASSKSRSYNEQFF	TGTGCCAGCTCAAAGTCTAGGTCCTACAATGAGCAGTTCTTC
TRBV4-2	TRBJ1-2	-	-	CASSQGRGSGYGYTF	TGTGCCAGCAGCCAAGGTCGAGGGTCTGGATATGGCTACACCTTC
TRBV10-3	TRBJ1-5	-	-	CAISVGVSRGGSNQPQHF	TGTGCCATCAGTGTAGGTGTTAGCAGAGGTGGAAGCAATCAGCCCCAGCATTTT
TRBV9	TRBJ1-2	-	-	CASSVEAAGGYTF	TGTGCCAGCAGCGTAGAGGCAGCGGGGGGCTACACCTTC
TRBV18	TRBJ2-5	-	TRBD1	CASSLRTGGVETQYF	TGTGCCAGCTCACTGCGGACAGGGGGCGTGGAGACCCAGTACTTC
TRBV10-1	TRBJ1-1	few	-	CASSETREGTEAFF	TGCGCCAGCAGTGAGACCAGGGAGGGCACTGAAGCTTTCTTT
TRBV7-3	TRBJ2-5	-	-	CASSFDSHSETQYF	TGTGCCAGCAGCTTCGACAGTCACTCAGAGACCCAGTACTTC
TRBV2	TRBJ1-1	-	TRBD1	CASKQGASIQNTEAFF	TGTGCCAGTAAACAGGGGGCTTCCATCCAGAACACTGAAGCTTTCTTT
TRBV28	TRBJ1-1	-	-	CASSFGFEAFF	TGTGCCAGCAGTTTCGGGTTTGAAGCTTTCTTT
TRBV24-1	TRBJ2-5	once	TRBD2	CATSDPLAEQETQYF	TGTGCCACCAGTGATCCACTAGCGGAGCAAGAGACCCAGTACTTC
TRBV3-1/TRBV3-2	TRBJ1-5	-	TRBD1	CASGGQGGNQPQHF	TGTGCCAGTGGGGGACAGGGTGGCAATCAGCCCCAGCATTTT
TRBV27	TRBJ1-6	-	TRBD1	CANRRTGDNSPLHF	TGTGCCAACCGGCGGACAGGGGATAATTCACCCCTCCACTTT
TRBV3-1/TRBV3-2	TRBJ2-2	few	-	CASTQSGTGELFF	TGTGCCAGCACCCAATCGGGCACCGGGGAGCTGTTTTTT
TRBV28	TRBJ2-7	few	-	CASSPLGEQYF	TGTGCCAGCAGCCCCCTCGGCGAGCAGTACTTC
TRBV21-1	TRBJ1-4	-	-	CASSNTGTGFEKLFF	TGTGCCAGCAGCAATACCGGGACAGGGTTTGAAAAACTGTTTTTT
TRBV2	TRBJ2-5	-	-	CASSARGHRQETQYF	TGTGCCAGCAGTGCCCGGGGACACCGCCAAGAGACCCAGTACTTC
TRBV27	TRBJ1-2	-	-	CASAGGRWEGYTF	TGTGCCAGCGCCGGGGGGCGGTGGGAAGGCTACACCTTC
TRBV5-1	TRBJ2-7	-	-	CASSWDTYYEQYF	TGCGCCAGCAGTTGGGACACTTACTACGAGCAGTACTTC
TRBV7-2	TRBJ1-2	-	-	CASSPRSSGGYTF	TGTGCCAGCAGCCCTAGGTCAAGCGGTGGCTACACCTTC
TRBV7-9	TRBJ1-1	-	TRBD1	CASRQVQGPTEAFF	TGTGCCAGCAGGCAAGTACAGGGGCCCACTGAAGCTTTCTTT